This T cell receptor beta chain came from a study of blood T cell repertoires in COVID-19. Study details: Samples of COVID-19 (acute and convalescent) were obtained from the United States, Italy and Spain.

Some clones are missing from TCRdb's copy, which holds only in-frame ones; the method was immunoSEQ multiplex PCR. The sample contains about 300,000 clones, roughly 83% of which appear only once. The V and J ends lost 1 base and 1 base respectively, with 13 bases between them. The length of the CDR3 is 16 residues. Germline-derived CDR1 and CDR2 are MDHEN and SYDVKM. Seattle patients were enrolled while actively infected and followed longitudinally. This clone was detected a few times. Sequencing was done on a sample of peripheral blood. This chain connects TRBV28 to TRBJ1-1, with D maybe TRBD1 (5 bases). The clonotype comes from a human donor with COVID-19, enrolled during active disease. The donor label of this sample is uncertain. The DNA for the CDR3 is TGTGCCAGCAGTTTATTGTCCAGGGTGAGGAACACTGAAGCTTTCTTT. Residues: CASSLLSRVRNTEAFF.